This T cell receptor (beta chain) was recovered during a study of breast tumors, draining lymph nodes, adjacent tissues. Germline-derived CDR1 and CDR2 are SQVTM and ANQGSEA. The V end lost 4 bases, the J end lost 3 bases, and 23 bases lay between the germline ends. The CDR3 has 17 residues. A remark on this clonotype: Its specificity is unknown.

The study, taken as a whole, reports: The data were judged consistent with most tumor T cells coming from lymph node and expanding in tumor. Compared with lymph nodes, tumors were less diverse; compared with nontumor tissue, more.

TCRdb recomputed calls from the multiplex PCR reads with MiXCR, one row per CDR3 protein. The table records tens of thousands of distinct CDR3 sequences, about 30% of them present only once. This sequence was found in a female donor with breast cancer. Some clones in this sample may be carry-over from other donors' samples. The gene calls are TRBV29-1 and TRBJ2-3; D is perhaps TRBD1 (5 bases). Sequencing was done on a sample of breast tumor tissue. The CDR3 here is CSVGAGTGTPRTDTQYF. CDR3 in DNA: TGCAGCGTTGGGGCCGGAACAGGCACCCCTCGGACAGATACGCAGTATTTT.